The 15 T cell receptor beta chains listed next were all sequenced from one sample in a study of T cell clonality in common variable immunodeficiency. Generated by immunoSEQ multiplex PCR, the TCRdb table keeps only in-frame clones and is missing some. The sample yields about 52,000 clones, without any singletons. The specimen was peripheral blood mononuclear cells. These receptors all stem from a person aged 18-70 years in good health.

This clone is judged medium-sized. The read terminates 3 residues before the CDR3 end, so the remaining end is supplied by the germline J gene. V and J are TRBV20-1 and TRBJ2-3; D may be TRBD2 (5 bases). Trimming pared 3 bases from V and 2 bases from J, leaving 12 bases between. This CDR3 has 14 amino acids. The V gene's germline CDR1 is DFQATT and CDR2 SNEGSKA (reference sequence). The chain's CDR3 is CSARMLAVTDTQYF. The covered CDR3 bases are TGCAGTGCTAGGATGCTAGCAGTCACAGATACG.

This clone was observed a handful of times. A much larger clone sits a single nucleotide away, making a read error possible. The read is 3 residues too short to cover the CDR3 end, so that end is filled in from the germline J gene. Other DNA sequences in the same sample also yield this CDR3. V and J are TRBV2 and TRBJ1-3; a weak D match, TRBD1 (5 bases). The CDR3 is 15 residues long. The germline gives CDR1 SNHLY, CDR2 FYNNEI. The part of the CDR3 DNA that was read is TGTGCCAGCAGCCAAACAGGATTTGCTGGAAACACA. This encodes CASSQTGFAGNT. The complete CDR3 protein is CASSQTGFAGNTIYF.

This clone was seen ten or more times. The covered CDR3 bases are TGCAGTGCTGTCGGGGGGAATTCACCC. As protein: CSAVGGNSP. The CDR3, in full, reads CSAVGGNSPLHF. The chain couples TRBV20-1 to TRBJ1-6, with D tentatively TRBD1 (5 bases). The read ends 3 residues shy of where the CDR3 ends; the end is completed using the germline J gene. Germline CDR1 and CDR2: DFQATT and SNEGSKA (reference sequence). With 5 bases removed from V and 7 bases from J, the gap between germline ends came to 9 bases. The CDR3 length is 12 residues.

This clone has a handful of counts. The CDR3 is cut off 3 residues early in the read; its end comes from the germline J gene. The chain joins TRBV7-2 to TRBJ1-5, with a tentative D call TRBD1 (6 bases). CDR1 is SGHTA, CDR2 FQGNSA, per germline. The CDR3 is made up of 15 amino acids. V gave up 5 bases and J gave up 5 bases, with 16 bases separating them. CDR3 residues: CASSPVGGVYQPQHF. The sequenced CDR3 bases are TGTGCCAGCAGCCCGGTAGGGGGGGTTTATCAGCCC.

This clone was found a few times. The CDR3 extends 3 residues past the end of the read, so its final part is completed from the germline J gene. This sample also contains other DNA sequences that code for the same CDR3. The genes are TRBV18 and TRBJ2-1; TRBD1 matches 12 bases. The V segment lost 6 bases and the J segment 5 bases; nucleotides outside the gene matches: 11. CDR1 and CDR2 (germline): KGHSH, LQKENI. The CDR3 covers 17 residues. The DNA read from the CDR3 is TGTGCCAGCTCCCCCTTTCAGGGACAGGGGGCGGACAATGAG. This encodes CASSPFQGQGADNE. In full, the CDR3 is CASSPFQGQGADNEQFF.

This clone occurred many times. The missing CDR3 end, 3 residues past where the read stops, is filled in from the germline J gene. This rearrangement joins TRBV19 to TRBJ1-5; a weak D match, TRBD1 (6 bases). Germline lookup yields CDR1 LNHDA and CDR2 SQIVND (reference sequence). With 5 bases removed from V and 1 base from J, the gap between germline ends came to 15 bases. The CDR3 runs 16 residues. CDR3 loop: CASSAFRGGSNQPQHF. CDR3 DNA, as far as it was read: TGTGCCAGTAGTGCCTTCAGGGGTGGGAGCAATCAGCCC.

This clone was seen repeatedly, ten times or more. CDR3 region: CSARALRTGTLLAGDEQYF. Incomplete CDR3 DNA: TGCAGTGCTAGAGCTCTTAGGACAGGAACCTTACTAGCGGGAGACGAG. The chain carries TRBV20-1 and TRBJ2-7, with 11 positions matching TRBD2. The read terminates 3 residues before the CDR3 end, so the remaining end is supplied by the germline J gene. Germline trimming cut 1 base from V and 5 bases from J; bases unmatched to any gene: 19. The CDR3 has 19 amino acids. Germline-derived CDR1 and CDR2 are DFQATT and SNEGSKA (reference sequence).

This clone was seen repeatedly, ten times or more. The read falls 3 residues short of the CDR3 end, and the missing part is taken from the germline J gene. The rearrangement joins TRBV11-3 to TRBJ2-7; 7 nucleotides align to TRBD1. The CDR3 length is 11 residues. The trim removed 8 bases at V and 6 bases at J, leaving 4 bases unmatched. Germline loops: CDR1 SGHNT, CDR2 YENEEA. The covered CDR3 bases are TGTGCCAGCGGCTACAGGGGCGAG. It encodes CASGYRGE. The whole CDR3 is CASGYRGEQYF. Full variable domain (remainder filled in from reference TRBV11-3 and TRBJ2-7): EAGVVQSPRYKIIEKKQPVAFWCNPISGHNTLYWYLQNLGQGPELLIRYENEEAVDDSQLPKDRFSAERLKGVDSTLKIQPAELGDSAVYLCASGYRGEQYFGPGTRLTVT.

This clone has at least ten counts. The observed sequence ends 3 residues before the CDR3 terminus, with the missing tail filled in from the germline J gene. The chain uses TRBV30 and TRBJ2-7; TRBD2 matches 13 bases. This CDR3 spans 15 amino acids. Germline CDR1 is GTSNPN and CDR2 is SVGIG (reference sequence). V gave up 5 bases and J gave up 3 bases; unmatched junction bases: 7. The sequenced CDR3 bases are TGTGCCTGGGGACTAGCGGGAGCGTTAAGCTACGAG. Protein sequence: CAWGLAGALSYE. Given in full, the CDR3 is CAWGLAGALSYEQYF.

This clone turned up a few times. The read ends 3 residues before the CDR3 terminus; that terminus is restored from the germline J gene. The chain couples TRBV20-1 to TRBJ2-3; 8 nucleotides agree with TRBD2. CDR3 length: 16 amino acids. The V segment lost 1 base and the J segment 1 base; nucleotides outside the gene matches: 7. CDR1 DFQATT and CDR2 SNEGSKA come from the germline V gene (reference sequence). CDR3 DNA, as far as it was read: TGCAGTGCTAGAGTCGGGGGGGGCGGGGGCACAGATACG. Protein product: CSARVGGGGGTDT. The entire CDR3 reads CSARVGGGGGTDTQYF.

This clone was detected ten times or more. CDR3: CASSTPGTGYFSYYNSPLHF. The CDR3 DNA, read in part, is TGTGCCAGCAGCACACCCGGGACAGGGTATTTCTCCTACTATAATTCACCC. This chain links TRBV13 with TRBJ1-6; TRBD1 aligns across 9 bases. The missing CDR3 end, 3 residues past where the read stops, is filled in from the germline J gene. Germline V CDR1 and CDR2: PRHDT, FYEKMQ (reference sequence). The V segment lost 5 bases and the J segment 3 bases; nucleotides outside the gene matches: 17. The CDR3 sequence is 20 residues long.

The sample holds many counts of this clone. Sequencing ends 3 residues short of the CDR3 end; the germline J gene provides the rest. The genes are TRBV6-1 and TRBJ2-5; D gene ambiguous. Germline CDR1 and CDR2: MNHNS and SASEGT. The CDR3 extends over 14 amino acids. V lost 1 base and J 5 bases, leaving 11 bases between the germline ends. This CDR3 reads CASSEGLVRETQYF. The sequenced part of the CDR3 DNA is TGTGCCAGCAGTGAAGGGTTAGTGCGGGAGACC.

This clone occurred a few times. From the germline J gene comes the end of the CDR3, since the read stops 3 residues before it. The V gene is TRBV5-1, the J gene TRBJ2-7; TRBD1 might be the D (6 bases). The CDR3 is 12 residues long. V was shortened by 8 bases and J by 3 bases, with 12 bases between the two germline ends. From germline, CDR1 is SGHRS and CDR2 YFSETQ. The CDR3 region is CASSGHHYEQYF. The covered CDR3 bases are TGCGCCAGTTCGGGACACCACTACGAG.

This clone was observed a few times. Read sequence stops 3 residues before the CDR3 end, and the germline J gene provides the missing end. V and J are TRBV2 and TRBJ2-7; 8 positions agree with TRBD2. Germline CDR1 is SNHLY and CDR2 is FYNNEI. This CDR3 contains 14 residues. V was clipped by 6 bases and J by 3 bases; unmatched bases: 7. The DNA read from the CDR3 is TGTGCCAGCAGGCCGACTAGCGCAAACTACGAG. Translation gives CASRPTSANYE. The entire CDR3 protein reads CASRPTSANYEQYF.

This clone was detected many times. The CDR3 end lies 3 residues beyond the end of the read and is filled in from the germline J gene. The chain uses TRBV20-1 and TRBJ1-5, with D unclear. In germline, CDR1 is DFQATT, CDR2 SNEGSKA (reference sequence). V was clipped by 0 bases and J by 5 bases, with 8 bases between them. The CDR3 is 13 residues long. This CDR3 reads CSARDSGYQPQHF. CDR3 bases read: TGCAGTGCTAGAGATTCAGGTTATCAGCCC.